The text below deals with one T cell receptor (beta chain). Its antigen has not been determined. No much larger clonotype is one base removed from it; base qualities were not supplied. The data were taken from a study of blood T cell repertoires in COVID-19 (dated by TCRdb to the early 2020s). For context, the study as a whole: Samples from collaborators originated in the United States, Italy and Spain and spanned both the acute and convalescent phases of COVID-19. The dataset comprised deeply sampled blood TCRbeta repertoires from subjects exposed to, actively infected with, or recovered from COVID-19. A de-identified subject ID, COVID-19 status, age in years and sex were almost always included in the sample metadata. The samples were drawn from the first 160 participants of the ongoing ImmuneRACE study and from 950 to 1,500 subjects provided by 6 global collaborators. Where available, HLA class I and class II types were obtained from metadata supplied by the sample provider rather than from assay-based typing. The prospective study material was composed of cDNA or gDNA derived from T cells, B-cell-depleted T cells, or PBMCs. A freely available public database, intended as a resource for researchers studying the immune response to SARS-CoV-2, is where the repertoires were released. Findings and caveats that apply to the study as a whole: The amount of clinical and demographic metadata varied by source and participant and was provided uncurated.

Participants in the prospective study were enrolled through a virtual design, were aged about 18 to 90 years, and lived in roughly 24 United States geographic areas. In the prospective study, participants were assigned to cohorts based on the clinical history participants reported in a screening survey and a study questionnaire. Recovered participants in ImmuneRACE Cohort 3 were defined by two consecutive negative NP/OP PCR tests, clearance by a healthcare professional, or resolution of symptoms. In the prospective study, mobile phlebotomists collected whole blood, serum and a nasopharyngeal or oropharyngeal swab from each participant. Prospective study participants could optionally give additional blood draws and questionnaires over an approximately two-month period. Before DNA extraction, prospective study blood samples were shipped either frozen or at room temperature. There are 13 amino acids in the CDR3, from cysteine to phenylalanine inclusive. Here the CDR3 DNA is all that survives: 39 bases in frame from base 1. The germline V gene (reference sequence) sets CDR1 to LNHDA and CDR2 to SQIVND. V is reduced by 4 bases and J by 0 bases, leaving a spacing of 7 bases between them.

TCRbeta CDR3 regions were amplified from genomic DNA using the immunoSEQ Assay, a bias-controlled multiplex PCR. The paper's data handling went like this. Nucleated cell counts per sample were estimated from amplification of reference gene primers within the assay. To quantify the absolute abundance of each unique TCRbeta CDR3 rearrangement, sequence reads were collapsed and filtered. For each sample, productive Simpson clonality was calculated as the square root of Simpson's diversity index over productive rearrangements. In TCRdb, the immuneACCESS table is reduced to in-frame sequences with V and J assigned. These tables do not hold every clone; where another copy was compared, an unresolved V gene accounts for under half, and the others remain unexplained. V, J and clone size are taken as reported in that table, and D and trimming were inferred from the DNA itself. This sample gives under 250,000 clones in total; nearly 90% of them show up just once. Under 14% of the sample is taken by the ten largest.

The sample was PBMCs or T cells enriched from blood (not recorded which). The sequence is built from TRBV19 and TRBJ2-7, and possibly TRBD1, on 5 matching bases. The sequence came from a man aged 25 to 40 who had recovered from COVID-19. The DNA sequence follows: TGTGCCAGTAGTACCGACAGCTCCTACGAGCAGTACTTC. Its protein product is CASSTDSSYEQYF. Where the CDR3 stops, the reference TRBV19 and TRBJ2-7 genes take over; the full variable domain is DGGITQSPKYLFRKEGQNVTLSCEQNLNHDAMYWYRQDPGQGLRLIYYSQIVNDFQKGDIAEGYSVSREKKESFPLTVTSAQKNPTAFYLCASSTDSSYEQYFGPGTRLTVT.